This is a list of T cell receptor beta chains from one sample in a study of OX40 agonist ivuxolimab in advanced cancers. The data were produced by immunoSEQ multiplex PCR, yet TCRdb's version contains in-frame clones alone and is incomplete. This sample yields some 100,000 clones, of which around 90% are seen a single time; roughly 0.16% belongs to the top ten. Here the sequenced sample was CD4+ or CD8+ T cells sorted from blood, taken in a trial of the OX40 agonist ivuxolimab. Every receptor here comes from an adult with an advanced solid tumor such as melanoma, head and neck, liver or kidney cancer. CDR3s include the opening cysteine and the closing phenylalanine or tryptophan. D genes are given only for firm matches. Part of the rows lack a size; the others show once, few, many or a class for expanded clones.

d_gene | j_gene | abundance | len | v_gene | CDR3nt | CDR3aa
TRBD1 | TRBJ2-1 | NA | 15 | TRBV6-1 | TGTGCCAGCAGTGAAACCGGGACAGGTCTCAATGAGCAGTTCTTC | CASSETGTGLNEQFF
NA | TRBJ1-2 | NA | 14 | TRBV6-5 | TGTGCCAGCAGTTACTCTATGACACACAACGGCTACACCTTC | CASSYSMTHNGYTF
NA | TRBJ1-1 | NA | 16 | TRBV2 | TGTGCCAGCAGCTTAGGAGGCCCTGCATTAGGCACTGAAGCTTTCTTT | CASSLGGPALGTEAFF
NA | TRBJ1-1 | NA | 15 | TRBV19 | TGTGCCAGTAGTATAGCCGGCCTCGGGGGAACTGAAGCTTTCTTT | CASSIAGLGGTEAFF
NA | TRBJ2-7 | NA | 14 | TRBV5-1 | TGCGCCAGCTCCTCCGACGGGAGTCGCTACGAGCAGTACTTC | CASSSDGSRYEQYF
NA | TRBJ1-3 | NA | 12 | TRBV2 | TGTGCCAGCAGTGTGAAGGGTAACACCATATATTTT | CASSVKGNTIYF
TRBD1 | TRBJ1-1 | NA | 13 | TRBV10-3 | TGTGCCTCCGCCGGGACAGACAACACTGAAGCTTTCTTT | CASAGTDNTEAFF
TRBD1 | TRBJ1-6 | NA | 13 | TRBV5-1 | TGCGCCAGCAGCAGGGACAGTAATTCACCCCTCCACTTT | CASSRDSNSPLHF
TRBD1 | TRBJ2-2 | NA | 17 | TRBV23-1 | TGCGCCAGCAGTCCCCAAACGACAGGGGTGAACACCGGGGAGCTGTTTTTT | CASSPQTTGVNTGELFF
NA | TRBJ2-3 | NA | 15 | TRBV6-6 | TGTGCCAGCAGTTACTCGACTGGCAGGGGACATACGCAGTATTTT | CASSYSTGRGHTQYF
TRBD2 | TRBJ2-2 | NA | 15 | TRBV5-1 | TGCGCCAGCCTGGCAGGGACTACGAACACCGGGGAGCTGTTTTTT | CASLAGTTNTGELFF
TRBD2 | TRBJ2-7 | NA | 16 | TRBV18 | TGTGCCAGCTCACCCGGACTAGCGGGGGGATCCTACGAGCAGTACTTC | CASSPGLAGGSYEQYF
TRBD2 | TRBJ2-5 | NA | 15 | TRBV11-2 | TGTGCCAGCAGGGCGCCCGGACTAGGGGCTGAGACCCAGTACTTC | CASRAPGLGAETQYF
NA | TRBJ2-3 | NA | 15 | TRBV9 | TGTGCCAGCAGCGCTGTCGGGGTACGAACAGATACGCAGTATTTT | CASSAVGVRTDTQYF
NA | TRBJ1-1 | NA | 14 | TRBV28 | TGTGCCAGCAGTTTTTCATCCGGGAGGACTGAAGCTTTCTTT | CASSFSSGRTEAFF
NA | TRBJ1-1 | few | 9 | TRBV9 | TGTGCCAGCAGCGTAGACGCTTTCTTT | CASSVDAFF
NA | TRBJ2-3 | few | 14 | TRBV2 | TGTGCCAGCAGCAGACCGGGGCCCACAGATACGCAGTATTTT | CASSRPGPTDTQYF
NA | TRBJ2-7 | NA | 15 | TRBV6-1 | TGTGCCAGCAGTGAAGCGCCAGGGACGACCTACGAGCAGTACTTC | CASSEAPGTTYEQYF
NA | TRBJ1-2 | NA | 14 | TRBV6-1 | TGTGCCAGCAGTGAAGTACTGGGTTCGTATGGCTACACCTTC | CASSEVLGSYGYTF
NA | TRBJ1-1 | NA | 12 | TRBV2 | TGTGCCAGCAGTCCGCGTGGGACTGAAGCTTTCTTT | CASSPRGTEAFF
NA | TRBJ1-2 | NA | 15 | TRBV19 | TGTGCCAGTAGTACGGCCAAACAGGGAAACTATGGCTACACCTTC | CASSTAKQGNYGYTF
NA | TRBJ1-2 | few | 12 | TRBV30 | TGTGCCTGGGCCTCGGGGCTGTATGGCTACACCTTC | CAWASGLYGYTF
NA | TRBJ2-3 | NA | 11 | TRBV19 | TGTGCCAGTAGGAGGGCAGATACGCAGTATTTT | CASRRADTQYF
NA | TRBJ2-2 | NA | 13 | TRBV6-6 | TGTGCCAGCAGACGGGAGAACACCGGGGAGCTGTTTTTT | CASRRENTGELFF
NA | TRBJ2-1 | NA | 13 | TRBV5-4 | TGTGCCAGCAGCCCGGGGCCGGGGAATGAGCAGTTCTTC | CASSPGPGNEQFF
NA | TRBJ1-2 | NA | 12 | TRBV5-6 | TGTGCCAGCAGGTGGGGGCAGGGCGGCTACACCTTC | CASRWGQGGYTF
NA | TRBJ1-2 | NA | 12 | TRBV5-4 | TGTGCCAGCAGCTCCGACAGATATGGCTACACCTTC | CASSSDRYGYTF
TRBD2 | TRBJ2-2 | NA | 18 | TRBV5-1 | TGCGCCAGCAGCTTGCTAGCGGGAGGGCCCCGGAACACCGGGGAGCTGTTTTTT | CASSLLAGGPRNTGELFF
TRBD2 | TRBJ2-3 | once | 15 | TRBV7-9 | TGTGCCAGCTCCAATAGCGGGGGATTTACAGATACGCAGTATTTT | CASSNSGGFTDTQYF
NA | TRBJ1-1 | NA | 13 | TRBV19 | TGTGCCAGCCTACAGGGCATGAACACTGAAGCTTTCTTT | CASLQGMNTEAFF
NA | TRBJ2-7 | NA | 13 | TRBV7-6 | TGTGCCAGCAGCTTGCTTCAGGGAGTCGAGCAGTACTTC | CASSLLQGVEQYF
NA | TRBJ2-1 | NA | 16 | TRBV6-6 | TGTGCCAGCAGCGAGGGAGGGGGGAGCTCCTACAATGAGCAGTTCTTC | CASSEGGGSSYNEQFF
NA | TRBJ1-3 | NA | 13 | TRBV9 | TGTGCCAGCAGCGTACGGTCGGAAAACACCATATATTTT | CASSVRSENTIYF
NA | TRBJ1-2 | NA | 12 | TRBV18 | TGTGCCAGCTCACCAGTGGGTTTTTCCTACACCTTC | CASSPVGFSYTF
NA | TRBJ1-2 | NA | 15 | TRBV28 | TGTGCCAGCAGCGCACCCCAGGGGCTCAACTATGGCTACACCTTC | CASSAPQGLNYGYTF
TRBD1 | TRBJ1-3 | NA | 17 | TRBV5-1 | TGCGCCAGCAGCCCACGGACAGGGAGTGGAACTGGAAACACCATATATTTT | CASSPRTGSGTGNTIYF
TRBD2 | TRBJ2-7 | NA | 14 | TRBV6-5 | TGTGCCAGCAGTTACGGGGCGGGGGGAGACAAGCAGTACTTC | CASSYGAGGDKQYF
TRBD1 | TRBJ1-2 | NA | 16 | TRBV19 | TGTGCCAGTAGCCTGACGGGGACAGGGGGCGTGGGTGGCTACACCTTC | CASSLTGTGGVGGYTF
NA | TRBJ1-1 | NA | 12 | TRBV6-5 | TGTGCCAGTAGTGAATTAGGGACAGAAGCTTTCTTT | CASSELGTEAFF
NA | TRBJ2-5 | NA | 14 | TRBV5-1 | TGCGCCAGCAGCCGCTCAGAGGGGCCAGAGACCCAGTACTTC | CASSRSEGPETQYF
TRBD1 | TRBJ2-2 | NA | 13 | TRBV29-1 | TGCAGCGTCCTGACAGGGTACACCGGGGAGCTGTTTTTT | CSVLTGYTGELFF
NA | TRBJ1-2 | NA | 12 | TRBV28 | TGTGCCAGCAGGATGAGCAGGAATGGCTACACCTTC | CASRMSRNGYTF
NA | TRBJ2-7 | NA | 15 | TRBV4-2 | TGTGCCAGCAGCCAAGAGACTGCTGGAGCTGGGGAGCAGTACTTC | CASSQETAGAGEQYF
TRBD1 | TRBJ1-5 | NA | 15 | TRBV4-1 | TGCGCCAGCAGCCAAGAACAGGGGGGCAATCAGCCCCAGCATTTT | CASSQEQGGNQPQHF
NA | TRBJ1-2 | NA | 14 | TRBV9 | TGTGCCAGCAGCGCCCGACAGGCCGGCTATGGCTACACCTTC | CASSARQAGYGYTF
NA | TRBJ1-1 | NA | 15 | TRBV7-9 | TGTGCCAGCAGCCCCATTGGGGGTGGGAACACTGAAGCTTTCTTT | CASSPIGGGNTEAFF
TRBD1 | TRBJ2-7 | NA | 14 | TRBV6-6 | TGTGCCAGCAGTTACAACAGGGGTGCCTACGAGCAGTACTTC | CASSYNRGAYEQYF
NA | TRBJ2-1 | NA | 15 | TRBV7-3 | TGTGCCAGCAGTTTAAGAGGGGGAACCCTCGATGAGCAGTTCTTC | CASSLRGGTLDEQFF
NA | TRBJ1-2 | few | 12 | TRBV19 | TGTGCCAGTGGGGGAGGGCAATATGGCTACACCTTC | CASGGGQYGYTF
NA | TRBJ2-6 | NA | 15 | TRBV7-8 | TGTGCCAGCAGCTTAACAGACTCTGGGGCCAACGTCCTGACTTTC | CASSLTDSGANVLTF
NA | TRBJ2-1 | NA | 16 | TRBV9 | TGTGCCAGCAGCGTAGGTTTCGGGAGCTCCTACAATGAGCAGTTCTTC | CASSVGFGSSYNEQFF
NA | TRBJ1-2 | NA | 15 | TRBV18 | TGTGCCAGCTCACCTCAGACAGAATCCAACTATGGCTACACCTTC | CASSPQTESNYGYTF
NA | TRBJ2-3 | NA | 17 | TRBV2 | TGTGCCAGCAGTGAAGGTCTAAAGGGCCCTAGCACAGATACGCAGTATTTT | CASSEGLKGPSTDTQYF
NA | TRBJ2-3 | NA | 17 | TRBV19 | TGTGCCAGTAGTAGGGGATCCAGCAATCGGATCACAGATACGCAGTATTTT | CASSRGSSNRITDTQYF
TRBD1 | TRBJ1-2 | NA | 13 | TRBV2 | TGTGCCAGCAGTGTGGGACAGACCTATGGCTACACCTTC | CASSVGQTYGYTF